What follows are 15 T cell receptor beta chains derived from one specimen sequenced in a study of blood T cell repertoires in COVID-19. Produced via immunoSEQ multiplex PCR; TCRdb's table is partial and in-frame only. The sample has 250,000 or so clones, 80% to 90% seen once. The source material was PBMCs or T cells enriched from blood (not recorded which). The receptors here all came from a woman aged 50 to 65 who had recovered from COVID-19.

V gene TRBV20-1 combines with J gene TRBJ2-7; 9 bases are a match to TRBD2. The J segment lost 2 bases and the V segment lost 3 bases, leaving 5 bases of the junction unmatched. Germline CDR1 and CDR2: DFQATT and SNEGSKA (reference sequence). The CDR3 totals 14 residues. The CDR3 region has the DNA TGCAGTGCTAGTACGTCTAGCGGGGCCTACGAGCAGTACTTC. Protein sequence: CSASTSSGAYEQYF.

V is TRBV2 and J is TRBJ2-3, with TRBD2 matching over 8 bases. V was clipped by 5 bases and J by 6 bases; unmatched bases: 7. The germline gives CDR1 SNHLY, CDR2 FYNNEI. The CDR3 runs 14 residues. Here the CDR3 DNA reads TGTGCCAGCAGTCCGGGACTAGTTCCGGATACGCAGTATTTT. The encoded protein is CASSPGLVPDTQYF.

The J gene is TRBJ1-5, the V gene TRBV19; no clear D. The CDR3 sequence is 13 residues long. CDR1 and CDR2 from the germline V gene are LNHDA and SQIVND (reference sequence). V lost 4 bases and J 4 bases, leaving 8 bases between the germline ends. CDR3 residues: CASSKGGNQPQHF. In nucleotides, the CDR3 is TGTGCCAGTAGTAAAGGAGGGAATCAGCCCCAGCATTTT. The variable domain in full, completed from reference TRBV19 and TRBJ1-5, reads DGGITQSPKYLFRKEGQNVTLSCEQNLNHDAMYWYRQDPGQGLRLIYYSQIVNDFQKGDIAEGYSVSREKKESFPLTVTSAQKNPTAFYLCASSKGGNQPQHFGDGTRLSIL.

The rearrangement uses TRBV2 and TRBJ1-3; D gene unclear. V was trimmed by 2 bases and J by 8 bases, leaving 4 bases between them. This CDR3 comprises 11 residues. Germline V lookup: CDR1 SNHLY, CDR2 FYNNEI. The CDR3 loop reads CASSELYTIYF. The CDR3 DNA is TGTGCCAGCAGTGAACTCTACACCATATATTTT.

The chain carries TRBV6-6 and TRBJ1-5; tentatively, D is TRBD1 (6 bases). There are 15 residues in the CDR3. The V and J ends lost 2 bases and 1 base respectively, with 9 bases between them. The germline V gene encodes CDR1 MNHNY and CDR2 SVGAGI (reference sequence). The CDR3 nucleotides read TGTGCCAGCAGTTACGCGGGGGCCAGCAATCAGCCCCAGCATTTT. This encodes CASSYAGASNQPQHF.

The table lists this clone with a few counts. The genes are TRBV28 and TRBJ1-6; tentative D call: TRBD1 (6 bases). The V and J ends lost 3 bases and 4 bases respectively, with 7 bases between them. Germline CDR1 reads MDHEN; CDR2 reads SYDVKM. This CDR3 has 14 residues. The CDR3 DNA reads as TGTGCCAGCAGTTTCGGACAGTATAATTCACCCCTCCACTTT. Protein: CASSFGQYNSPLHF.

The rearrangement links TRBV6-5 to TRBJ1-2; D unresolved. The CDR3 totals 12 residues. Germline CDR1 and CDR2: MNHEY and SVGAGI. The V end was cut by 6 bases, the J end by 0 bases, with 5 bases between. CDR3 in amino acids: CASSTANYGYTF. The DNA for the CDR3 is TGTGCCAGCAGCACTGCTAACTATGGCTACACCTTC.

The V gene is TRBV13, the J gene TRBJ1-2, with D unresolved. Deletions cut 2 bases from V and 4 bases from J, with 8 bases between. The CDR3 contains 13 residues. Germline V gene sequence: CDR1 PRHDT, CDR2 FYEKMQ (reference sequence). Here the CDR3 reads CASSLFEGYGYTF. DNA for the CDR3: TGTGCCAGCAGCTTATTTGAGGGCTATGGCTACACCTTC.

The chain is built from TRBV10-3 and TRBJ1-1; D is perhaps TRBD1 (5 bases). Germline values: CDR1 ENHRY, CDR2 SYGVKD. V was pared by 2 bases and J by 4 bases, with 17 bases between. The CDR3 contains 16 residues. CDR3 residues: CAISETPGGLGTEAFF. CDR3 coding DNA: TGTGCCATCAGTGAGACGCCGGGGGGATTGGGCACTGAAGCTTTCTTT.

CDR3 in amino acids: CASSQDDRRAFF. The DNA of the CDR3 is TGTGCCAGCAGCCAAGACGACAGGAGGGCTTTCTTT. The chain is built from TRBV3-1 (or the pseudogene TRBV3-2) and TRBJ1-1, with D possibly matching TRBD1 (6 bases). CDR1 is LGHDT and CDR2 is YNNKEL in the germline V gene (reference sequence). The CDR3 spans 12 residues. V lost 0 bases, J lost 11 bases, and 10 bases lay in between.

This sequence joins TRBV28 and TRBJ1-3, with D unresolved. The CDR3 has 14 residues. V was trimmed by 7 bases and J by 8 bases, leaving 18 bases between them. CDR1 and CDR2 (germline): MDHEN, SYDVKM. The CDR3 coding sequence is TGTGCCAGCACCCAAGGGCTTTTGGACTACACCATATATTTT. Residues: CASTQGLLDYTIYF.

This rearrangement joins TRBV11-2 to TRBJ2-1; possibly TRBD2 for D (6 bases). CDR1 is SGHAT and CDR2 is FQNNGV in the germline V gene. The ends were cut back, 4 bases at V and 2 bases at J, with 18 bases in the middle. CDR3 length: 17 residues. The CDR3 bases are TGTGCCAGCAGCTCCCCCTGGTCGGGAGAAGCCTACAATGAGCAGTTCTTC. As protein: CASSSPWSGEAYNEQFF.

V and J are TRBV14 and TRBJ2-7; D perhaps matches TRBD1 (5 bases). V lost 0 bases to trimming and J lost 3 bases, with 9 bases between them. The CDR3 contains 14 residues. The germline V gene encodes CDR1 SGHDN and CDR2 FVKESK. The CDR3: CASSQETGSYEQYF. CDR3 bases: TGTGCCAGCAGCCAAGAAACAGGAAGCTACGAGCAGTACTTC.

CDR3 region: CASSPTAIDRRANYGYTF. In nucleotides, the CDR3 is TGCGCCAGCAGCCCCACGGCAATTGACAGGCGAGCGAACTATGGCTACACCTTC. The V gene is TRBV5-1, the J gene TRBJ1-2; possibly TRBD1 for D (6 bases). Germline assignment: CDR1 SGHRS and CDR2 YFSETQ. V was cut by 4 bases and J by 2 bases, with 24 bases left in between. The CDR3 is made up of 18 amino acids.

As DNA, the CDR3 is TGCGCCAGCAGCCAATGGACAGGGGCCTACAATGAGCAGTTCTTC. Protein: CASSQWTGAYNEQFF. This chain connects TRBV4-1 to TRBJ2-1; TRBD1 matches at 9 bases. V lost 2 bases, J lost 2 bases, and 1 base stayed unmatched. The CDR3 contains 15 residues. The germline gives CDR1 MGHRA, CDR2 YSYEKL.